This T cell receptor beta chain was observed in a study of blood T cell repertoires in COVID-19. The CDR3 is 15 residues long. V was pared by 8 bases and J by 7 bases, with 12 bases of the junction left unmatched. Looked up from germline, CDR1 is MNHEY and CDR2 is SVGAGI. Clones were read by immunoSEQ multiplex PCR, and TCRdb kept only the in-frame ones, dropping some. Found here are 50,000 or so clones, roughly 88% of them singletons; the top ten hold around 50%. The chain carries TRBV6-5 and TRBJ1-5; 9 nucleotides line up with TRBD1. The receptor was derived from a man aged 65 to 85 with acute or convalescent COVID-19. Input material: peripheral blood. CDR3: CASRPGQGWGQPQHF. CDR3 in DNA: TGTGCCAGCCGCCCGGGACAGGGATGGGGCCAGCCCCAGCATTTT.